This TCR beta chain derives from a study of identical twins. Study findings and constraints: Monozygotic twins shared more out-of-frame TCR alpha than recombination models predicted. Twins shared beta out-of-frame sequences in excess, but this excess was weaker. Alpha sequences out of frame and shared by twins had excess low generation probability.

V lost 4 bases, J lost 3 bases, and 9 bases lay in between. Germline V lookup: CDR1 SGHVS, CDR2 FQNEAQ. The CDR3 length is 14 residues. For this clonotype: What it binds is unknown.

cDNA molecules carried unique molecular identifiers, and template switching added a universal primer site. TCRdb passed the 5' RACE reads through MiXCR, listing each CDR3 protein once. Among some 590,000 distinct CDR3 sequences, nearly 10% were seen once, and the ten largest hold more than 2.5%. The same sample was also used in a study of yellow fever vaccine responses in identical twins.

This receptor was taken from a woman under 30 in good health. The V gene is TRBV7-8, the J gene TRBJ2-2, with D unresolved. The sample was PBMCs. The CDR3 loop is CASSSETHTGELFF. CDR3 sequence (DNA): TGTGCCAGCAGCTCTGAAACTCACACCGGGGAGCTGTTTTTT.